Each of the 17 T cell receptor beta chains below was sequenced from the same sample in a study of cytomegalovirus exposure and HLA in healthy donors. The PCR used 60 Vbeta and 13 Jbeta primers. Clones were sequenced by immunoSEQ multiplex PCR, and TCRdb holds only the in-frame ones, with some missing. The sample carries tens of thousands of clones, about 80% recorded once. Material: PBMCs. These receptors were collected from a man younger than 40 in good health and CMV-seronegative.

A word on this clone: A read error may account for a junction end that differs from germline. The chain combines TRBV7-9 with TRBJ1-1, with 8 bases aligning to TRBD1. Germline CDR1 reads SEHNR; CDR2 reads FQNEAQ (reference sequence). The CDR3 is 15 residues long. CDR3 DNA: TGTTCCAGCAGCTCCCGACAGGGGAGGGACACTGAAGCTTTCTTT. Its translation: CSSSSRQGRDTEAFF.

This chain joins TRBV27 and TRBJ2-1, with 10 nucleotides matching TRBD2. CDR1 MNHEY and CDR2 SMNVEV come from the germline V gene (reference sequence). V dropped 0 bases and J dropped 5; count of bases not matched to a gene: 1. The CDR3 spans 15 residues. The CDR3 DNA reads as TGTGCCAGCAGTTTATCCGGGACTAGCGACAATGAGCAGTTCTTC. As protein: CASSLSGTSDNEQFF.

This clone was seen just once. The gene calls are TRBV2 and TRBJ1-5, with 7 bases lining up with TRBD1. J gave up 0 bases and V 4 bases, and 3 bases lay outside the gene matches. Germline V gives CDR1 SNHLY, CDR2 FYNNEI. The CDR3 totals 15 residues. CDR3 nucleotides: TGTGCCAGCAGTGCGGACAGGACTAGCAATCAGCCCCAGCATTTT. It translates to CASSADRTSNQPQHF.

The chain couples TRBV30 to TRBJ2-7, with D tentatively TRBD1 (6 bases). The V end lost 2 bases, the J end lost 4 bases, and 9 bases lay between the germline ends. CDR3 size: 12 residues. Germline V gene lookup returns CDR1 GTSNPN and CDR2 SVGIG (reference sequence). CDR3 residues: CAWSLRGYEQYF. The CDR3 DNA sequence: TGTGCCTGGAGTCTCAGGGGATACGAGCAGTACTTC.

This clone has only a few counts. CDR3 amino acids: CASSRRTGGVETQYF. In DNA form, the CDR3 reads TGTGCCAGCAGTCGTAGGACAGGGGGCGTGGAGACCCAGTACTTC. The V call is TRBV5-8, the J call TRBJ2-5; the match to TRBD1 covers 11 bases. V was pared by 5 bases and J by 5 bases, with 8 bases of the junction left unmatched. The CDR3 is 15 residues long. CDR1 and CDR2 from the germline V gene are SGHTS and YDEGEE.

Comments on this clone: One end of the junction is discordant with germline, which a read error may explain. The rearrangement joins TRBV7-7 to TRBJ2-1, with TRBD2 as a possible D gene (6 bases). Germline-derived CDR1 and CDR2 are SSHAT and FNYEAQ (reference sequence). This CDR3 is built from 14 residues. The CDR3, as DNA: TGTGCTAGCAGCTTGGGGGGACCCTACAATGAGCAGTTCTTC. This gives the protein CASSLGGPYNEQFF.

The chain combines TRBV6-6 with TRBJ2-3; TRBD2 agrees at 9 bases. There are 15 residues in the CDR3. Losses at the gene ends were 5 bases for V and 3 bases for J; bases not matched to a gene: 6. CDR1 MNHNY and CDR2 SVGAGI come from the germline V gene (reference sequence). The CDR3 protein is CASSDSGRGTDTQYF. CDR3 in DNA: TGTGCCAGCAGTGATAGCGGGAGAGGAACAGATACGCAGTATTTT.

The rearrangement joins TRBV4-1 to TRBJ1-1, with D hard to call. V lost 1 base, J lost 4 bases, and 10 bases lay in between. The CDR3 is 14 amino acids. In germline, CDR1 is MGHRA, CDR2 YSYEKL. The CDR3, as DNA: TGCGCCAGCAGCCAAGGGGCAGGTGGCACTGAAGCTTTCTTT. It is translated as CASSQGAGGTEAFF.

The table lists this clone with a few counts. The DNA of the CDR3 is TGCGCCAGCAGCTTGGTTTCTATGGGAGGGACTGAAGCTTTCTTT. This codes for CASSLVSMGGTEAFF. The rearrangement joins TRBV5-1 to TRBJ1-1, with D uncertain. The CDR3 is 15 amino acids. Trimming took off 0 bases at V and 5 bases at J, with 14 bases between the two ends. Germline CDR1 reads SGHRS; CDR2 reads YFSETQ.

The chain couples TRBV5-4 to TRBJ2-1, with D possibly TRBD2 on 6 matching bases. This CDR3 comprises 15 residues. The V gene lost 5 bases and the J gene lost 4 bases, with 16 bases spanning the gap. Germline loops: CDR1 SGHNT, CDR2 YYREEE (reference sequence). The CDR3 here is CASSAGGANYNEQFF. The CDR3 DNA is TGTGCCAGCAGTGCTGGCGGGGCTAATTACAATGAGCAGTTCTTC.

The chain employs TRBV2 and TRBJ1-1; no reliable D call. The V end lost 3 bases, the J end lost 11 bases, and 13 bases lay between the germline ends. Germline CDR1 reads SNHLY; CDR2 reads FYNNEI. The CDR3 runs to 12 residues. The chain's CDR3 is CASSDMERRAFF. Here the CDR3 DNA reads TGTGCCAGCAGTGATATGGAACGGAGGGCTTTCTTT.

The rearrangement joins TRBV2 to TRBJ2-5; 8 bases fit TRBD2. Trimming removed 7 bases from V and 4 bases from J; junction bases left unmatched: 5. This CDR3 is built from 13 residues. The germline V gene encodes CDR1 SNHLY and CDR2 FYNNEI. This CDR3 reads CASMAGTRETQYF. The CDR3 DNA reads as TGTGCCAGCATGGCCGGGACTAGAGAGACCCAGTACTTC.

The chain carries TRBV9 and TRBJ2-1; 7 nucleotides match TRBD2. V trimming: 0 bases; J trimming: 4 bases; junction bases outside the gene matches: 7. Germline assignment: CDR1 SGDLS and CDR2 YYNGEE. CDR3 size: 16 residues. Written as DNA, the CDR3 is TGTGCCAGCAGCGTAGCTTTTGGCGGGAGTTACAATGAGCAGTTCTTC. It translates to CASSVAFGGSYNEQFF.

The gene calls are TRBV6-1 and TRBJ1-3; D gene uncertain. The CDR3 consists of 12 residues. The V and J ends lost 7 bases and 4 bases respectively, with 8 bases between them. CDR1 MNHNS and CDR2 SASEGT come from the germline V gene. CDR3 in amino acids: CASTAQGNTIYF. CDR3 coding DNA: TGTGCCAGCACCGCACAGGGAAACACCATATATTTT.

In its sample, this clone was seen a few times. This chain uses TRBV4-1 with TRBJ1-4, with D hard to call. From germline, CDR1 is MGHRA and CDR2 YSYEKL. V was cut by 3 bases and J by 0 bases, with 5 bases left in between. The CDR3 loop spans 14 amino acids. As DNA, the CDR3 is TGCGCCAGCAGCCATCGCGCAACTAATGAAAAACTGTTTTTT. It is translated as CASSHRATNEKLFF.

This clone was seen a handful of times. The chain joins TRBV7-2 to TRBJ2-1; D perhaps matches TRBD1 (5 bases). Germline CDR1 SGHTA, CDR2 FQGNSA. Trimming shortened V by 7 bases and J by 8 bases, and 18 bases separated the two germline ends. This CDR3 is built from 14 residues. CDR3 amino acids: CASTRSRVRDEQFF. The DNA of the CDR3 is TGTGCCAGCACCAGAAGCAGGGTCAGGGATGAGCAGTTCTTC.

The chain is built from TRBV18 and TRBJ1-5; 10 bases are shared with TRBD1. Germline assignment: CDR1 KGHSH and CDR2 LQKENI. Trimming removed 2 bases from V and 6 bases from J; junction bases left unmatched: 7. The CDR3 is 16 amino acids. CDR3 sequence: CASSPSGTGVSQPQHF. CDR3 DNA sequence: TGTGCCAGCTCACCATCCGGGACAGGGGTCTCTCAGCCCCAGCATTTT.